These T cell receptor beta chains were read from a single sample in a study of shared clonotypes between healthy human individuals. The method was immunoSEQ multiplex PCR; TCRdb's version includes in-frame clones alone and lacks a portion of them. The data hold about 2 million clones, with about 95% observed a single time. Sequenced input: naive CD8+ T cells sorted from blood. All receptors come from a man aged 18 to 35 in good health. Each CDR3 is given without its conserved first and last residue.

j_gene	v_gene	CDR3aa
TRBJ1-3	TRBV9	ASSNTGVGNTIY
TRBJ2-7	TRBV7-8	ASSTDTYYEQY
TRBJ2-3	TRBV7-8	ASSLILAPSTDTQY
TRBJ2-1	TRBV7-6	ASSLKAGGDNEQF
TRBJ2-7	TRBV9	ASSVEGTSGSSYEQY
TRBJ2-7	TRBV5-4	ASSLEVAGPNYEQY
TRBJ2-7	TRBV9	ASSVGGYSYEQY
TRBJ1-5	TRBV2	ASSEGAFQPQH
TRBJ1-4	TRBV2	ASSEGAGREKLF
TRBJ2-4	TRBV27	ASSLYPGVKNIQY
TRBJ2-7	TRBV6-1	ASSEALAGGLREQY
TRBJ1-1	TRBV19	ASSIRGQGPNTEAF
TRBJ1-6	TRBV19	ASRTGYNSPLH
TRBJ2-1	TRBV4-1	ASSQPGTGYNEQF
TRBJ2-3	TRBV11-2	ASSLDMGTGSTDTQY
TRBJ1-1	TRBV5-6	ASSLASTEAF
TRBJ1-2	TRBV13	ASSLEAREGYGYT
TRBJ2-2	TRBV4-1	ASSRSGELF
TRBJ2-7	TRBV9	ASSASGGGHEQY
TRBJ1-4	TRBV25-1	ASSDFLGLNEKLF
TRBJ2-5	TRBV2	ASSPQAGPYQETQY
TRBJ2-2	TRBV4-1	ASSQDGVNTGELF
TRBJ2-7	TRBV4-1	ASSHFSGGLWEQY
TRBJ1-1	TRBV13	ASSLGITEAF
TRBJ1-2	TRBV6-5	ASSLGRNYGYT
TRBJ2-1	TRBV9	ASSVRAGSSYNEQF
TRBJ2-5	TRBV28	ASSPGTSGGETQY
TRBJ2-7	TRBV4-1	ASSQVGGADEQY
TRBJ1-1	TRBV4-3	ASSQFRQLPNTEAF
TRBJ2-1	TRBV7-9	ASSFQRGGRHNNEQF
TRBJ1-4	TRBV7-9	ASSSRSQAGGATNEKLF
TRBJ2-7	TRBV28	AHRGLDYEQY
TRBJ1-1	TRBV13	ASSFPGGNTEAF
TRBJ1-6	TRBV7-9	ASSYTGDSPLH
TRBJ2-3	TRBV7-3	ASSLIPSRDRPAHTNFPDTQY
TRBJ2-1	TRBV11-2	ASSLDRTGEHEQF
TRBJ1-1	TRBV5-6	ASSSIQGNTEAF
TRBJ2-7	TRBV27	ASSLVAGSEQY
TRBJ1-1	TRBV28	ASSLGAGPTTEAF
TRBJ2-2	TRBV4-2	AVQVPNTGELF
TRBJ1-4	TRBV4-1	ASSRQNDNEKLF
TRBJ1-4	TRBV30	AWSGNNEKLF
TRBJ1-6	TRBV19	ASSLHWTGKVVISPLH
TRBJ1-1	TRBV30	AGPGGLGTEAF
TRBJ1-1	TRBV27	ASSLQGALGEAF
TRBJ2-3	TRBV6-1	ASSSLPDTQY
TRBJ1-1	TRBV19	AIHMGVTEAF
TRBJ2-7	TRBV14	ASSQEDRGGEQY
TRBJ2-7	TRBV6-1	ASSDRGYTSYEQY
TRBJ2-1	TRBV9	ASSAYGGEASYNEQF
TRBJ2-1	TRBV10-3	AISVIGGPYNEQF